The rows below give T cell receptor beta chains drawn from one sample of a study of T-cell reconstitution after alpha-beta-depleted transplantation in children. MiXCR, applied by TCRdb to the PCR reads, yields one record per CDR3 protein. Among 130,000 to 150,000 distinct CDR3 sequences, 8.5% to 10% were seen once, and the ten largest hold about a sixth. Sequences were derived from PBMCs, mostly from graft donor cells, sampled 180 days after TCRalphabeta/CD19-depleted stem cell transplant. The source of these receptors is a female patient between 2 and 10 years old who had a stem cell transplant for congenital amegakaryocytic thrombocytopenia, so the T cells may come from the graft donor. The CDR3 runs from the conserved cysteine through the conserved F or W. D genes are given only for firm matches. Rows give clone size only sometimes, using once, few, many, or a class for an expanded clone.

V: TRBV4-1; size: many; D: NA; J: TRBJ2-7; DNA: TGCGCCAGCAGCCCTGGGACGGGCAGACCCTACGAGCAGTACTTC; CDR3: CASSPGTGRPYEQYF
V: TRBV27; size: many; D: TRBD1; J: TRBJ1-1; DNA: TGTGCCAGCAGTCCCAGGGGGCGAGGAACTGAAGCTTTCTTT; CDR3: CASSPRGRGTEAFF
V: TRBV20-1; size: many; D: NA; J: TRBJ2-7; DNA: TGCAGTGCTCGGACAGCTCACGAGGACGAGCAGTACTTC; CDR3: CSARTAHEDEQYF
V: TRBV5-1; size: many; D: NA; J: TRBJ1-3; DNA: TGCGCCAGCAGCTTGGTCGCGGGCCGCTCTGGAAACACCATATATTTT; CDR3: CASSLVAGRSGNTIYF
V: TRBV4-3; size: many; D: NA; J: TRBJ2-7; DNA: TGCGCCAGCAGCCAAGATGTCAGCTTCTACGAGCAGTACTTC; CDR3: CASSQDVSFYEQYF
V: TRBV6-5; size: many; D: NA; J: TRBJ2-4; DNA: TGTGCCAGCAGTTACTCTTCAGGGGCCAAAAACATTCAGTACTTC; CDR3: CASSYSSGAKNIQYF
V: TRBV3-1; size: many; D: NA; J: TRBJ2-7; DNA: TGTGCCAGCAGGGATCATGACTCCTACGAGCAGTACTTC; CDR3: CASRDHDSYEQYF
V: TRBV20-1; size: many; D: TRBD2; J: TRBJ2-1; DNA: TGCAGTGCTACCGACGCGGGGGGGCCGGGCGGTGAGCAGTTCTTC; CDR3: CSATDAGGPGGEQFF
V: TRBV12-3/TRBV12-4; size: few; D: TRBD2; J: TRBJ2-2; DNA: TGTGCCAGCGGCTCTAGCGGGGGGGCCGGGGAGCTGTTTTTT; CDR3: CASGSSGGAGELFF
V: TRBV7-9; size: many; D: TRBD1; J: TRBJ2-5; DNA: TGTGCCAGCAGTCCAAGGGGGCAACAAGAGACCCAGTACTTC; CDR3: CASSPRGQQETQYF
V: TRBV10-3; size: many; D: TRBD2; J: TRBJ2-7; DNA: TGTGCCAACCCGACTAGCGGGAGGTACGAGCAGTACTTC; CDR3: CANPTSGRYEQYF
V: TRBV12-3/TRBV12-4; size: many; D: NA; J: TRBJ2-1; DNA: TGTGCCAGCAGTTTACGCCCTCTGCGTGCGGGCGTCAATGAGCAGTTCTTC; CDR3: CASSLRPLRAGVNEQFF
V: TRBV15; size: many; D: NA; J: TRBJ1-4; DNA: TGTGCCACCAGCAGATCACGGACACCCGCAACTAATGAAAAACTGTTTTTT; CDR3: CATSRSRTPATNEKLFF
V: TRBV10-3; size: many; D: NA; J: TRBJ2-1; DNA: TGTGCCATCAGTGATCCCAACGGCGTCAATGAGCAGTTCTTC; CDR3: CAISDPNGVNEQFF
V: TRBV20-1; size: many; D: TRBD2; J: TRBJ2-3; DNA: TGCAGTGCTAATGGGGGGGGGTTAGATACGCAGTATTTT; CDR3: CSANGGGLDTQYF
V: TRBV5-6; size: many; D: TRBD2; J: TRBJ2-1; DNA: TGTGCCAGCTCTAGCGGGAGGGTTATCGATGAGCAGTTCTTC; CDR3: CASSSGRVIDEQFF
V: TRBV5-6; size: many; D: NA; J: TRBJ1-2; DNA: TGTGCCAGCAGCTTGGTCTCAGTGGGAGGCTACACCTTC; CDR3: CASSLVSVGGYTF
V: TRBV4-2; size: few; D: NA; J: TRBJ2-5; DNA: TGTGCCAGCAGCCAAGAATTAGGAGTCCAGTACTTC; CDR3: CASSQELGVQYF
V: TRBV20-1; size: few; D: TRBD2; J: TRBJ2-1; DNA: TGCAGTGCCGAGGGACTAGCGGTCTACAATGAGCAGTTCTTC; CDR3: CSAEGLAVYNEQFF
V: TRBV7-2; size: few; D: NA; J: TRBJ1-3; DNA: TGTGCCAGCAGCTTGGTCCTCTCTGGAAACACCATATATTTT; CDR3: CASSLVLSGNTIYF
V: TRBV3-1; size: few; D: TRBD1; J: TRBJ1-5; DNA: TGTGCCAGCAGCCAAGGAAGGGACAGGGGGAATTTGCGGCCCCAGCATTTT; CDR3: CASSQGRDRGNLRPQHF
V: TRBV15; size: few; D: TRBD1; J: TRBJ2-1; DNA: TGTGCCACCAGCACCTGGACAGGGGCGGGCAATGAGCAGTTCTTC; CDR3: CATSTWTGAGNEQFF
V: TRBV20-1; size: many; D: TRBD1; J: TRBJ1-2; DNA: TGCAGTGCTAGTACGCCGGGACAGGGGTCCTGGGGCTACACCTTC; CDR3: CSASTPGQGSWGYTF
V: TRBV5-1; size: NA; D: TRBD1; J: TRBJ2-3; DNA: TGCGCCAGCAGCTCATGGACAGGGACAGATACGCAGTATTTT; CDR3: CASSSWTGTDTQYF
V: TRBV28; size: few; D: TRBD2; J: TRBJ2-1; DNA: TGTGCCAGCAGTTTCCAAGCGGGAGGGGCCTACAATGAGCAGTTCTTC; CDR3: CASSFQAGGAYNEQFF
V: TRBV28; size: many; D: NA; J: TRBJ2-2; DNA: TGTGCCACCTTATTGGGGGCTGGCACCGGGGAGCTGTTTTTT; CDR3: CATLLGAGTGELFF
V: TRBV28; size: many; D: NA; J: TRBJ2-3; DNA: TGTGCCAGCCCGCAGACACGGACCGGCCCCTTACTCGGAGATACGCAGTATTTT; CDR3: CASPQTRTGPLLGDTQYF
V: TRBV5-1; size: many; D: NA; J: TRBJ1-3; DNA: TGCGCCAGCAGCTTGTCTGGACACCCTGGAAACACCATATATTTT; CDR3: CASSLSGHPGNTIYF
V: TRBV4-1; size: few; D: NA; J: TRBJ2-5; DNA: TGCGCCAGCAGCCGGGACCGGGACCCACAAGAGACCCAGTACTTC; CDR3: CASSRDRDPQETQYF
V: TRBV11-2; size: NA; D: NA; J: TRBJ2-1; DNA: TGTGCCAGCAGCTTAGATAGAGTCAGTTCAAGCGATGAGCAGTTCTTC; CDR3: CASSLDRVSSSDEQFF
V: TRBV5-4; size: NA; D: TRBD2; J: TRBJ2-1; DNA: TGTGCCAGCAGCTTTTTCCTCGGACTAGCGGGCCTACGGGCCCCGGAGCAGTTCTTC; CDR3: CASSFFLGLAGLRAPEQFF
V: TRBV12-3/TRBV12-4; size: many; D: NA; J: TRBJ2-3; DNA: TGTGCCAGCGGGACAAGAGGGTATACAGATACGCAGTATTTT; CDR3: CASGTRGYTDTQYF
V: TRBV20-1; size: many; D: NA; J: TRBJ2-1; DNA: TGCAGTGCTCAACGATGGGATGAGCAGTTCTTC; CDR3: CSAQRWDEQFF
V: TRBV12-3/TRBV12-4; size: many; D: NA; J: TRBJ2-5; DNA: TGTGCCAGCAAAAAACCCCAAGAGACCCAGTACTTC; CDR3: CASKKPQETQYF
V: TRBV2; size: many; D: NA; J: TRBJ2-6; DNA: TGTGCCAGCAGTGAAGAAGGGTACTCTGGGGCCAACGTCCTGACTTTC; CDR3: CASSEEGYSGANVLTF
V: TRBV14; size: NA; D: NA; J: TRBJ1-6; DNA: TGTGCCAGCAGCCAAGAATTCGGTAATTCACCCCTCCACTTT; CDR3: CASSQEFGNSPLHF
V: TRBV6-1; size: many; D: NA; J: TRBJ2-1; DNA: TGTGCCAGCAGTGCTAGGTTTCGGAATGAGCAGTTCTTC; CDR3: CASSARFRNEQFF
V: TRBV28; size: many; D: NA; J: TRBJ1-3; DNA: TGTGCCAGCAGTTTAGGGGACACCATATATTTT; CDR3: CASSLGDTIYF
V: TRBV20-1; size: few; D: TRBD2; J: TRBJ2-7; DNA: TGCAGTGCTAGAGATGGGGTAGCGGGGTGGTACGAGCAGTACTTC; CDR3: CSARDGVAGWYEQYF
V: TRBV6-4; size: NA; D: NA; J: TRBJ2-1; DNA: TGTGCCAGCATCGCTCACGCTGGGGTAAGCGGTCCTCGCAATGAGCAGTTCTTC; CDR3: CASIAHAGVSGPRNEQFF
V: TRBV21-1; size: few; D: NA; J: TRBJ1-2; DNA: TGTGCCAGCAGCAGACACCGGGACAGGGCATACTATGGCTACACCTTC; CDR3: CASSRHRDRAYYGYTF
V: TRBV12-3/TRBV12-4; size: many; D: NA; J: TRBJ2-6; DNA: TGTGCCAGCAGTCCCTTGCCAGCCGTCTCTGGGGCCAACGTCCTGACTTTC; CDR3: CASSPLPAVSGANVLTF
V: TRBV12-3/TRBV12-4; size: many; D: TRBD2; J: TRBJ2-2; DNA: TGTGCCAGCAGTTACGCGGGAGCGAACACCGGGGAGCTGTTTTTT; CDR3: CASSYAGANTGELFF
V: TRBV5-6; size: few; D: TRBD2; J: TRBJ2-4; DNA: TGTGCCAGCAGCTTGGGACTAGCCGGGAACATTCAGTACTTC; CDR3: CASSLGLAGNIQYF